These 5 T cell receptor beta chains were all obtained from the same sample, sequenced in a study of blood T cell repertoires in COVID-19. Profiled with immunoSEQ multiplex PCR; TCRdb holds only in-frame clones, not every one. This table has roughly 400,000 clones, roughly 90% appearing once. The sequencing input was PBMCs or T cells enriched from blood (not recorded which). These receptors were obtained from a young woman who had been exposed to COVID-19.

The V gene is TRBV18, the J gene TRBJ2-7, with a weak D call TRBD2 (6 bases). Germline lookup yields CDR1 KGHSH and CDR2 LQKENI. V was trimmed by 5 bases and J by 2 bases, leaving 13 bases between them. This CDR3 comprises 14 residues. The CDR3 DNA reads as TGTGCCAGCTCAGTTCGGGAGAGCCCCTACGAGCAGTACTTC. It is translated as CASSVRESPYEQYF. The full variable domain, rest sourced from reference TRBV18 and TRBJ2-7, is NAGVMQNPRHLVRRRGQEARLRCSPMKGHSHVYWYRQLPEEGLKFMVYLQKENIIDESGMPKERFSAEFPKEGPSILRIQQVVRGDSAAYFCASSVRESPYEQYFGPGTRLTVT.

The CDR3 spells CASSRDRGQPQHF. The CDR3 DNA reads TGTGCCAGCAGTCGGGACAGGGGACAGCCCCAGCATTTT. The chain combines TRBV28 with TRBJ1-5; TRBD1 agrees at 10 bases. J gave up 7 bases and V 5 bases, and 2 bases lay outside the gene matches. The CDR3 is 13 amino acids. Looked up from germline, CDR1 is MDHEN and CDR2 is SYDVKM.

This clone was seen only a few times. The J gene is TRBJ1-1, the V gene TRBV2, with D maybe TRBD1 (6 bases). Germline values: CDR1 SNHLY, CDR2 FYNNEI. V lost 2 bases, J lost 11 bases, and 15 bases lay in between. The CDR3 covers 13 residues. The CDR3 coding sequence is TGTGCCAGCAGTGAAACCCACGGCCAGGGGGCTTTCTTT. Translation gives CASSETHGQGAFF.

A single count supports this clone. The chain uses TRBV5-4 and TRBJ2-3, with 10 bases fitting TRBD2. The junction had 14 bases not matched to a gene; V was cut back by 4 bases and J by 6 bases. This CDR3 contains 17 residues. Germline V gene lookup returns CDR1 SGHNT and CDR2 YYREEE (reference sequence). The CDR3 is CASSLGVLAGIRDTQYF. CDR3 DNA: TGTGCCAGCAGCCTGGGAGTACTAGCGGGAATTCGGGATACGCAGTATTTT.

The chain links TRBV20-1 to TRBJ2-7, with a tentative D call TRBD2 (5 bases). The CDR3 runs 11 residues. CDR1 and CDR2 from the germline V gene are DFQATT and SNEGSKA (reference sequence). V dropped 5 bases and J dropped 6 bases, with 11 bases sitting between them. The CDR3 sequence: CSAWTPTEQYF. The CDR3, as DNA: TGCAGTGCTTGGACTCCGACCGAGCAGTACTTC.